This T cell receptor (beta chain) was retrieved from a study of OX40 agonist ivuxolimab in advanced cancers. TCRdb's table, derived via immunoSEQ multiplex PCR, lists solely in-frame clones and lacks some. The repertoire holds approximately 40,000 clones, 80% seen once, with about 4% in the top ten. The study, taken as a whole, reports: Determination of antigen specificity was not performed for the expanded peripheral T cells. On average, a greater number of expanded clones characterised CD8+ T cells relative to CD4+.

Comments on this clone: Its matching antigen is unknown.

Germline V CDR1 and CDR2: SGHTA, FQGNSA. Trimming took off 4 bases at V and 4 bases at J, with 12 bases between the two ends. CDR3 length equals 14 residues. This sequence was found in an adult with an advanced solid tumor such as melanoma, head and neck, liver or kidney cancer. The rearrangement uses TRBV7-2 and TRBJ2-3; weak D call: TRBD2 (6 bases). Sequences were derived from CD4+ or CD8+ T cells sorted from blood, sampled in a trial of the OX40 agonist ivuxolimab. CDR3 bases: TGTGCCAGCAGCTGGAGGGAATATGCAGATACGCAGTATTTT. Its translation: CASSWREYADTQYF.